The 11 T cell receptor beta chains presented below share a single source sample, sequenced in a study of blood T cell repertoires in COVID-19. This table comes from immunoSEQ multiplex PCR, and its TCRdb copy is limited to in-frame clones, with some not included. This sample yields about 180,000 clones, of which about 81% are seen a single time; 12% belongs to the top ten. The material sequenced was peripheral blood. These receptor sequences come from a woman older than 75 with COVID-19, enrolled during active disease.

The rearrangement links TRBV5-4 to TRBJ2-7; 7 bases match TRBD1. The V segment lost 4 bases and the J segment 0 bases; nucleotides outside the gene matches: 7. CDR1 is SGHNT, CDR2 YYREEE, per germline (reference sequence). The CDR3 contains 15 residues. This CDR3 reads CASSQGVLSSYEQYF. DNA for the CDR3: TGTGCCAGCAGCCAGGGGGTCCTAAGCTCCTACGAGCAGTACTTC.

The chain carries TRBV4-3 and TRBJ2-7; D is ambiguous. Germline-derived CDR1 and CDR2 are LGHNA and YSLEER. V was clipped by 5 bases and J by 0 bases, with 11 bases between them. CDR3 length equals 14 residues. The CDR3 protein is CASSIDIGSYEQYF. CDR3 DNA sequence: TGCGCCAGCAGCATCGACATAGGCTCCTACGAGCAGTACTTC.

The gene calls are TRBV7-8 and TRBJ2-5; tentatively, D is TRBD1 (5 bases). The CDR3 extends over 13 amino acids. The ends were cut back, 3 bases at V and 2 bases at J, with 7 bases in the middle. Germline CDR1 and CDR2: SGHVS and FQNEAQ. The CDR3 DNA is TGTGCCAGCAGCTTGGGGCGGCAAGAGACCCAGTACTTC. Its protein is CASSLGRQETQYF. The complete variable domain, with remaining parts taken from reference TRBV7-8 and TRBJ2-5, reads GAGVSQSPRYKVAKRGQDVALRCDPISGHVSLFWYQQALGQGPEFLTYFQNEAQLDKSGLPSDRFFAERPEGSVSTLKIQRTQQEDSAVYLCASSLGRQETQYFGPGTRLLVL.

The chain joins TRBV5-6 to TRBJ2-5; TRBD2 aligns across 13 bases. The junction had 6 bases not matched to a gene; V was cut back by 6 bases and J by 4 bases. The germline gives CDR1 SGHDT, CDR2 YYEEEE. The CDR3 has 15 residues. CDR3 nucleotides: TGTGCCAGCACCTCGACTAGCGGGGGGCGAGAGACCCAGTACTTC. Protein: CASTSTSGGRETQYF.

The V call is TRBV11-2, the J call TRBJ2-3, with 8 bases identical to TRBD2. With 2 bases clipped from V and 0 bases from J, the junction kept 1 base outside the gene matches. Germline-derived CDR1 and CDR2 are SGHAT and FQNNGV. This CDR3 has 15 residues. CDR3 amino acids: CASSLSSGSTDTQYF. CDR3 in DNA: TGTGCCAGCAGCTTATCTAGCGGGAGCACAGATACGCAGTATTTT. Drawing the rest from reference TRBV11-2 and TRBJ2-3, the complete variable domain is EAGVAQSPRYKIIEKRQSVAFWCNPISGHATLYWYQQILGQGPKLLIQFQNNGVVDDSQLPKDRFSAERLKGVDSTLKIQPAKLEDSAVYLCASSLSSGSTDTQYFGPGTRLTVL.

A single count supports this clone. V and J are TRBV18 and TRBJ1-3; maybe TRBD1 (5 bases). V was clipped by 2 bases and J by 2 bases, with 10 bases between them. The CDR3 contains 15 residues. The germline V gene has CDR1 KGHSH and CDR2 LQKENI. The CDR3 DNA reads TGTGCCAGCTCACCATCGCCGGGGGCTGGAAACACCATATATTTT. The encoded protein is CASSPSPGAGNTIYF.

V gene TRBV7-9 combines with J gene TRBJ1-2, with unresolved D. V lost 1 base to trimming and J lost 0 bases, with 12 bases between them. Germline values: CDR1 SEHNR, CDR2 FQNEAQ (reference sequence). This CDR3 region has 16 residues. CDR3 amino acids: CASSLGGGRANYGYTF. The CDR3, as DNA: TGTGCCAGCAGCTTAGGGGGAGGGAGAGCTAACTATGGCTACACCTTC.

The chain combines TRBV4-3 with TRBJ2-7, with D uncertain. CDR1 LGHNA and CDR2 YSLEER come from the germline V gene. The CDR3 loop spans 13 amino acids. V was clipped by 4 bases and J by 5 bases, with 12 bases between them. CDR3 coding DNA: TGCGCCAGCAGCCGAGCTAGATTCCACGAGCAGTACTTC. It is translated as CASSRARFHEQYF.

The chain links TRBV6-2 or TRBV6-3 to TRBJ2-2, with 9 positions matching TRBD1. The CDR3 has 16 amino acids. Germline V CDR1 and CDR2: MNHEY, SVGEGT. V lost 3 bases and J lost 0; bases outside the gene matches: 2. In nucleotides, the CDR3 is TGTGCCAGCAGTTATGGACAGGGGTCGAACACCGGGGAGCTGTTTTTT. Translating it yields CASSYGQGSNTGELFF.

The chain recombines TRBV5-8 with TRBJ1-5; possible D gene TRBD1, 6 bases. The V end was cut by 3 bases, the J end by 0 bases, with 10 bases between. The CDR3 covers 15 residues. CDR1 is SGHTS, CDR2 YDEGEE, per germline. In DNA, the CDR3 is TGTGCCAGCAGCTGGGGACATACTAGCAATCAGCCCCAGCATTTT. This sequence encodes CASSWGHTSNQPQHF.

This rearrangement joins TRBV21-1 to TRBJ2-7; the table gives TRBD1 as D, unverified against the DNA. TRBV21-1 is noted as a pseudogene. The CDR3 totals 14 residues. Here the CDR3 reads CASSKDGQEYEQYF. DNA of the CDR3: TGTGCCAGCAGCAAAGACGGACAAGAATACGAGCAGTACTTC.